This TCR beta chain was profiled in a study of T cells in Graves' hyperthyroidism and ophthalmopathy. The source material, RNA transcripts, was used to amplify TCR beta CDR3 regions. The study used the HTBI primer set for a first-round RT-PCR of the TCR CDR3. MiXCR was run by TCRdb on the multiplex PCR reads, yielding one entry per CDR3 protein. The sample has approximately 590,000 distinct CDR3 sequences, about a sixth seen once. Graves' hyperthyroidism is called stable when ophthalmopathy does not progress within 18 months. The germline CDR1 and CDR2 sequences are SGHRS and YFSETQ. This CDR3 contains 17 residues. The V end lost 2 bases, the J end lost 0 bases, and 16 bases lay between the germline ends.

The chain links TRBV5-1 to TRBJ2-3; tentative D call: TRBD2 (6 bases). The sequenced sample was blood. The sequence was obtained from a woman in her 30s with Graves' hyperthyroidism. CDR3 in amino acids: CASSLHRDSRSTDTQYF. CDR3 DNA: TGCGCCAGCAGCTTACATCGGGACTCCCGTAGCACAGATACGCAGTATTTT.